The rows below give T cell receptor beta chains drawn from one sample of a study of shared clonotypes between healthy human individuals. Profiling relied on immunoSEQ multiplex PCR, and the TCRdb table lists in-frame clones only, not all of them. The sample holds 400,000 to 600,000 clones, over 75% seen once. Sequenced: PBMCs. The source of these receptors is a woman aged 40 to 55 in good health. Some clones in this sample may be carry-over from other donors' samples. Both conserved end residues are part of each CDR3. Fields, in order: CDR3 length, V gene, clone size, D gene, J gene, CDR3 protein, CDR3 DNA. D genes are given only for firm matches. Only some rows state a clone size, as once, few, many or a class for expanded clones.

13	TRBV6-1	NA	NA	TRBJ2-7	CATFTGGSYEQYF	TGTGCCACCTTCACCGGCGGCTCCTACGAGCAGTACTTC
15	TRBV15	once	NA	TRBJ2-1	CATSRDPGSYNEQFF	TGTGCCACCAGCAGAGACCCGGGATCCTACAATGAGCAGTTCTTC
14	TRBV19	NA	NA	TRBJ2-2	CASTSSRLTGELFF	TGTGCCAGTACCAGTTCAAGGTTGACCGGGGAGCTGTTTTTT
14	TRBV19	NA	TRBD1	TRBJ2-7	CASSPDRVGYEQYF	TGTGCCAGTAGTCCGGACAGGGTGGGATACGAGCAGTACTTC
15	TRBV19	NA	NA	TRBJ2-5	CASSGRTRGQETQYF	TGTGCCAGTAGCGGCAGGACTCGAGGCCAAGAGACCCAGTACTTC
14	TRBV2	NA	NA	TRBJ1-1	CASKGVGRYTEAFF	TGTGCCAGCAAAGGGGTCGGGAGGTACACTGAAGCTTTCTTT
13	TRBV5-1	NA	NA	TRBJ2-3	CASSLERTDTQYF	TGCGCCAGCAGCTTGGAGCGTACAGATACGCAGTATTTT
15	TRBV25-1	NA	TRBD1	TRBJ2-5	CASSPPETGRETQYF	TGTGCCAGCAGTCCACCGGAGACAGGGAGAGAGACCCAGTACTTC
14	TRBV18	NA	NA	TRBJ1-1	CASRAAASHTEAFF	TGTGCCAGCCGGGCCGCGGCCTCGCACACTGAAGCTTTCTTT
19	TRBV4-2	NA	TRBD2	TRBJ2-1	CASSQEGSSGLVGYNEQFF	TGTGCCAGCAGCCAAGAGGGGTCCTCGGGACTAGTCGGCTACAATGAGCAGTTCTTC
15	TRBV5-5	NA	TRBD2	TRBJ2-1	CASSTGTITYNEQFF	TGTGCCAGCAGCACCGGGACTATTACCTACAATGAGCAGTTCTTC
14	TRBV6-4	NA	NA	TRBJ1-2	CASSDAEGIGGYTF	TGTGCCAGCAGTGACGCGGAGGGAATAGGGGGCTACACCTTC
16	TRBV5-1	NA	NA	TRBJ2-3	CASSLKGDPGADTQYF	TGCGCCAGCAGCTTGAAGGGGGACCCGGGGGCAGATACGCAGTATTTT
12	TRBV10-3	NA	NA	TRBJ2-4	CAISEGRNIQYF	TGTGCCATCAGTGAAGGCAGAAACATTCAGTACTTC
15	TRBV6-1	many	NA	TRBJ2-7	CASSDRGEGLYEQYF	TGTGCCAGCAGTGACAGGGGGGAAGGTTTATACGAGCAGTACTTC
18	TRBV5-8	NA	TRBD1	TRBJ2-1	CASSLEWSAGGGIYEQFF	TGTGCCAGCAGCTTGGAATGGTCAGCAGGGGGCGGGATATATGAGCAGTTCTTC
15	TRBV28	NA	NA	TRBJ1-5	CASSKGLRGNQPQHF	TGTGCCAGCAGCAAAGGTTTGAGGGGCAATCAGCCCCAGCATTTT
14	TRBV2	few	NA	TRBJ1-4	CASSPLGAGEKLFF	TGTGCCAGCAGTCCACTAGGGGCAGGTGAAAAACTGTTTTTT
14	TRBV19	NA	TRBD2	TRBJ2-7	CASSILAGVGEQYF	TGTGCCAGTAGTATACTAGCGGGAGTGGGTGAGCAGTACTTC
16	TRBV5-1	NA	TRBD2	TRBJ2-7	CASSSEGLAASYEQYF	TGCGCCAGCAGCTCCGAGGGACTAGCGGCCTCCTACGAGCAGTACTTC
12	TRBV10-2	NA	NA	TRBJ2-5	CASRPGGETQYF	TGCGCCAGCAGGCCCGGAGGAGAGACCCAGTACTTC
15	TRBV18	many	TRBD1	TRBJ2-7	CASSPTRTGGTEQYF	TGTGCCAGCTCACCCACCAGGACAGGGGGGACCGAGCAGTACTTC
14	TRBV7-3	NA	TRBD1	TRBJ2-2	CASSQTGATGELFF	TGTGCCAGCAGCCAAACAGGGGCCACCGGGGAGCTGTTTTTT
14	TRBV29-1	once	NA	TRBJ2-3	CSVEEIAGTDTQYF	TGCAGCGTTGAGGAAATAGCCGGCACAGATACGCAGTATTTT
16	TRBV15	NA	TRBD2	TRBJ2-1	CATSAHSGSFSNEQFF	TGTGCCACCAGCGCTCACAGCGGGAGCTTTAGCAATGAGCAGTTCTTC
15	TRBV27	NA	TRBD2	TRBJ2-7	CASSISSGRAYEQYF	TGTGCCAGCAGTATCTCTAGCGGGAGGGCCTACGAGCAGTACTTC
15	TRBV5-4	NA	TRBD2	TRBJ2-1	CASSSLSGSYNEQFF	TGTGCCAGCAGCTCCCTTAGCGGGTCCTACAATGAGCAGTTCTTC
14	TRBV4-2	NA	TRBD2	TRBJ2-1	CASSFSGTLGEQFF	TGTGCCAGCAGCTTTAGCGGGACCCTCGGTGAGCAGTTCTTC
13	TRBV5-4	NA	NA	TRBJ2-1	CASSLTTRNRQFF	TGTGCCAGCAGCCTAACGACCCGTAATAGGCAGTTCTTC
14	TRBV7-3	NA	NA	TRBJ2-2	CASGSGFNTGELFF	TGTGCCAGCGGGAGCGGGTTTAACACCGGGGAGCTGTTTTTT
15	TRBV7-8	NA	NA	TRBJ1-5	CASSSRENSNQPQHF	TGTGCCAGCAGCTCCAGGGAAAATAGCAATCAGCCCCAGCATTTT
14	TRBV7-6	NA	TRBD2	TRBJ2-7	CASSFSGSNDEQYF	TGTGCCAGCAGCTTCAGCGGGAGCAACGACGAGCAGTACTTC
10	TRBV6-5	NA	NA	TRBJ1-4	CASSEGRLFF	TGTGCCAGCAGTGAAGGCAGGCTGTTTTTT
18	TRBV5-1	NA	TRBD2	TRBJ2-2	CASSLTVGSGTGAGELFF	TGCGCCAGCAGCCTTACGGTTGGAAGCGGGACTGGGGCCGGGGAGCTGTTTTTT
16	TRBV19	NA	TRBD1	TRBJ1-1	CASSIETGGLGTEAFF	TGTGCCAGTAGTATAGAGACAGGGGGTTTGGGCACTGAAGCTTTCTTT
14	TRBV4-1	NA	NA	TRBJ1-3	CASSQAGTGNTIYF	TGCGCCAGCAGCCAAGCAGGGACTGGAAACACCATATATTTT
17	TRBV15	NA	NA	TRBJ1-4	CATSRDPLRVSNEKLFF	TGTGCCACCAGCAGAGATCCCCTGAGGGTTTCTAATGAAAAACTGTTTTTT
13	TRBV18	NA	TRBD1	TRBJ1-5	CASSLDRSQPQHF	TGTGCCAGCTCACTGGACAGGAGCCAGCCCCAGCATTTT
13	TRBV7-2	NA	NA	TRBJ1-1	CASSLGPPTEAFF	TGTGCCAGCAGCTTAGGCCCCCCTACTGAAGCTTTCTTT
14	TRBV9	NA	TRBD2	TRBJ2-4	CASSASGTSTIQYF	TGTGCCAGCAGCGCTTCCGGGACTAGCACCATTCAGTACTTC